Following are 20 T cell receptor beta chains from one sample sequenced in a study of CD8 T cells in ankylosing spondylitis. TCRdb processed the 5' RACE reads anew with MiXCR; each CDR3 protein has one entry. This table holds approximately 130,000 distinct CDR3 sequences, 9.3% found once. Sequencing was done on a sample of blood, either unsorted or a sorted T cell fraction (not recorded which). The receptors here all came from a male donor with ankylosing spondylitis or in good health (not recorded which).

This clonotype was detected many times. The V and J genes are TRBV25-1 and TRBJ2-1; 10 bases are shared with TRBD1. This CDR3 contains 15 residues. CDR1 and CDR2 from the germline V gene are MGHDK and SYGVNS. The trim removed 10 bases at V and 2 bases at J, leaving 8 bases unmatched. CDR3 sequence: CATSAGTGAYNEQFF. The CDR3 DNA follows: TGTGCCACCTCTGCCGGGACAGGGGCCTACAATGAGCAGTTCTTC.

This clonotype has only a few counts. DNA of the CDR3: TGCAGTGCTAGAGATCGGGTCGGGTACGAGCAGTACTTC. Amino acids: CSARDRVGYEQYF. This chain joins TRBV20-1 and TRBJ2-7, with D hard to call. The CDR3 loop spans 13 amino acids. Trimming cost V 0 bases and J 4 bases, with 10 bases left between them. Germline-derived CDR1 and CDR2 are DFQATT and SNEGSKA (reference sequence).

The V and J genes are TRBV19 and TRBJ2-3, with D possibly called TRBD1 or TRBD2 (6 bases each). The CDR3 is made up of 13 amino acids. CDR1 LNHDA and CDR2 SQIVND come from the germline V gene (reference sequence). V lost 7 bases, J lost 5 bases, and 13 bases lay in between. The DNA of the CDR3 is TGTGCCAGTAATCCGGGGGCGGGAGATACGCAGTATTTT. Residues: CASNPGAGDTQYF.

To note about this clonotype: A much larger clone lies a single base off, so this may be a read error. This chain joins TRBV5-1 and TRBJ2-3; TRBD2 matches 9 bases. The CDR3 totals 14 residues. Germline V gene sequence: CDR1 SGHRS, CDR2 YFSETQ. V shed 3 bases and J 6 bases; nucleotides not matched to a gene: 5. The CDR3 reads CASSSRAGGDTQYF. The CDR3 DNA reads TGCGCCAGCAGCTCACGGGCGGGAGGGGATACGCAGTATTTT.

This clonotype was recorded at least ten times. J is TRBJ2-3 and V is TRBV11-2; 7 nucleotides match TRBD1. The CDR3 totals 17 residues. V was clipped by 5 bases and J by 0 bases; unmatched bases: 11. Looked up from germline, CDR1 is SGHAT and CDR2 is FQNNGV. The CDR3 reads CASSRGQAGGSTDTQYF. The CDR3 nucleotides read TGTGCCAGCAGCCGAGGACAGGCAGGGGGAAGCACAGATACGCAGTATTTT. Full variable domain (remainder filled in from reference TRBV11-2 and TRBJ2-3): EAGVAQSPRYKIIEKRQSVAFWCNPISGHATLYWYQQILGQGPKLLIQFQNNGVVDDSQLPKDRFSAERLKGVDSTLKIQPAKLEDSAVYLCASSRGQAGGSTDTQYFGPGTRLTVL.

The sample holds many counts of this clonotype. The gene calls are TRBV20-1 and TRBJ1-5; D call uncertain. The CDR3 runs to 14 residues. CDR1 DFQATT and CDR2 SNEGSKA come from the germline V gene (reference sequence). Between the trimmed V and J ends, which lost 3 bases and 0 bases, there was a span of 9 bases. In DNA form, the CDR3 reads TGCAGTGCTAGGGGCGGGAATAGCAATCAGCCCCAGCATTTT. Translated, it gives CSARGGNSNQPQHF.

This clonotype occurred a few times. The V and J genes are TRBV12-3 or TRBV12-4 and TRBJ2-3; D gene uncertain. This CDR3 has 15 residues. V shed 2 bases and J shed 1 base, with 10 bases lying between them. The CDR3 loop reads CASSLSRRGTDTQYF. In DNA form, the CDR3 reads TGTGCCAGCAGTTTATCGCGACGGGGCACAGATACGCAGTATTTT.

This clonotype was counted ten times or more. The rearrangement links TRBV20-1 to TRBJ2-1, with TRBD2 matching over 9 bases. The V segment lost 0 bases and the J segment 0 bases; nucleotides outside the gene matches: 6. The CDR3 spans 17 residues. Per the germline V gene, CDR1 is DFQATT and CDR2 is SNEGSKA (reference sequence). The CDR3 sequence: CSARDFGLATSYNEQFF. The CDR3 DNA sequence: TGCAGTGCTAGAGATTTTGGACTAGCGACCTCCTACAATGAGCAGTTCTTC.

This clonotype was seen ten or more times. The rearrangement uses TRBV11-2 and TRBJ2-5; unclear D gene. Germline values: CDR1 SGHAT, CDR2 FQNNGV. This CDR3 region has 11 residues. The ends were cut back, 7 bases at V and 0 bases at J, with 3 bases in the middle. CDR3 sequence reads: CASKNQETQYF. The CDR3 nucleotides read TGTGCCAGCAAAAACCAAGAGACCCAGTACTTC.

Many counts were recorded for this clonotype. This chain connects TRBV5-1 to TRBJ2-1, with TRBD2 identical over 7 bases. Germline CDR1 and CDR2: SGHRS and YFSETQ. The CDR3 totals 16 residues. V lost 5 bases to trimming and J lost 0 bases; unmatched junction nucleotides: 8. The CDR3: CASRMGGLYSYNEQFF. The CDR3 nucleotides read TGCGCCAGCAGAATGGGAGGGCTCTACTCCTACAATGAGCAGTTCTTC.

This clonotype was counted between two and nine times. V gene TRBV7-2 combines with J gene TRBJ2-7, with TRBD2 matching 8 bases. Germline values: CDR1 SGHTA, CDR2 FQGNSA. The CDR3 has 14 amino acids. V lost 4 bases and J lost 4; bases outside the gene matches: 6. The CDR3: CASSSGTSRYEQYF. CDR3 sequence (DNA): TGTGCCAGCAGCTCCGGGACTAGTCGGTACGAGCAGTACTTC.

The CDR3 nucleotides are TGCGCCAGCAGCCAAGATCGCCAAAAGGTTTCTGGGGCCAACGTCCTGACTTTC. Protein sequence: CASSQDRQKVSGANVLTF. This rearrangement joins TRBV4-1 to TRBJ2-6; no clear D gene. The V end was cut by 0 bases, the J end by 1 base, with 13 bases between. The CDR3 is made up of 18 amino acids. Germline CDR1 MGHRA, CDR2 YSYEKL.

V and J are TRBV27 and TRBJ2-7, with D tentatively TRBD2 (5 bases). Per the germline V gene, CDR1 is MNHEY and CDR2 is SMNVEV (reference sequence). The CDR3 spans 14 residues. V was shortened by 2 bases and J by 2 bases, with 10 bases between the two germline ends. The CDR3 spells CASSLAGRAYEQYF. DNA of the CDR3: TGTGCCAGCAGTTTAGCGGGCCGCGCCTACGAGCAGTACTTC.

This clonotype occurred many times. The genes are TRBV20-1 and TRBJ2-1, with D possibly being TRBD1 or TRBD2 (5 bases each). Trimming cost V 6 bases and J 3 bases, with 12 bases left between them. CDR1 is DFQATT, CDR2 SNEGSKA, per germline (reference sequence). The CDR3 totals 13 residues. The CDR3 bases are TGCAGTGCCCCAGAGGGGAGCTACAATGAGCAGTTCTTC. Protein: CSAPEGSYNEQFF.

This clonotype has ten or more counts. V gene TRBV28 combines with J gene TRBJ2-7; TRBD2 is a possible D gene (6 bases). CDR3 length: 16 amino acids. V shed 2 bases and J shed 2 bases, with 16 bases lying between them. Germline CDR1 is MDHEN and CDR2 is SYDVKM. The CDR3 loop reads CASSLGGASRPYEQYF. The CDR3 DNA reads as TGTGCCAGCAGTTTAGGCGGGGCTAGCAGACCCTACGAGCAGTACTTC.

This clonotype was detected many times. This rearrangement joins TRBV29-1 to TRBJ2-1; D tentatively reads TRBD1 or TRBD2 (5 bases each). CDR3 length: 12 residues. Trimming removed 5 bases at V and 6 bases at J, with 11 bases between. The germline V gene has CDR1 SQVTM and CDR2 ANQGSEA. As DNA, the CDR3 is TGCAGCGTTCCGGGGACCGCCAATGAGCAGTTCTTC. It specifies CSVPGTANEQFF.

The sample holds many counts of this clonotype. This chain connects TRBV20-1 to TRBJ1-2; 11 nucleotides match TRBD1. Germline assignment: CDR1 DFQATT and CDR2 SNEGSKA (reference sequence). The J segment lost 4 bases and the V segment lost 7 bases, leaving 8 bases of the junction unmatched. The CDR3 extends over 14 amino acids. The CDR3: CSGASGTGGYGYTF. For the CDR3, the DNA is TGCAGTGGAGCCTCCGGGACAGGGGGCTATGGCTACACCTTC.

This clonotype was counted only a few times. The chain employs TRBV29-1 and TRBJ2-1, with unresolved D. Trimming stripped 4 bases from V and 8 bases from J, with 12 bases between. CDR1 and CDR2 from the germline V gene are SQVTM and ANQGSEA. The CDR3 runs 12 residues. The CDR3 DNA sequence: TGCAGCGTTGGTGGGATAAGGGATGAGCAGTTCTTC. Protein product: CSVGGIRDEQFF.

This clonotype showed up many times. The chain employs TRBV15 and TRBJ1-4; TRBD1 matches at 8 bases. Losses at the gene ends were 1 base for V and 5 bases for J; bases not matched to a gene: 6. Germline V gene sequence: CDR1 LNHNV, CDR2 YYDKDF (reference sequence). This CDR3 comprises 16 residues. CDR3 DNA sequence: TGTGCCACCAGCAGAGGGGCTACAGGGGGGAATGAAAAACTGTTTTTT. It is translated as CATSRGATGGNEKLFF. Complete variable domain (other parts from reference TRBV15 and TRBJ1-4): DAMVIQNPRYQVTQFGKPVTLSCSQTLNHNVMYWYQQKSSQAPKLLFHYYDKDFNNEADTPDNFQSRRPNTSFCFLDIRSPGLGDTAMYLCATSRGATGGNEKLFFGSGTQLSVL.

This clonotype was counted only a few times. CDR3 coding DNA: TGCAGTGCTAATGGACTAGCGGGAGGGACCTCCTACAATGAGCAGTTCTTC. Protein product: CSANGLAGGTSYNEQFF. V gene TRBV20-1 combines with J gene TRBJ2-1; 15 bases map to TRBD2. CDR1 is DFQATT and CDR2 is SNEGSKA in the germline V gene (reference sequence). The CDR3 covers 17 residues. The V segment lost 4 bases and the J segment 0 bases; nucleotides outside the gene matches: 4.